Listed here are 17 T cell receptor beta chains from one sample, sequenced in a study of T cell repertoires in cytomegalovirus infection. TCRdb passed the reads through MiXCR, listing each CDR3 protein once. The data contain about 890,000 distinct CDR3 sequences, around 30% of them singletons. No cognate antigen is known for these TCRs. The specimen was cultured CD8+ T cells from PBMCs, collected from culture after CMV antigen stimulation. The source is a human donor in good health (CMV status not recorded). Some clones in this sample may be carry-over from other donors' samples.

This clonotype occurred once. The gene calls are TRBV13 and TRBJ2-5, with D unresolved. The CDR3 is 14 amino acids. The V gene's germline CDR1 is PRHDT and CDR2 FYEKMQ (reference sequence). The ends were cut back, 2 bases at V and 7 bases at J, with 14 bases in the middle. The CDR3, as DNA: TGTGCCAGCAGCTTATTAGAGGCAATGGGGACCCAGTACTTC. It encodes CASSLLEAMGTQYF. The whole variable domain, filled in from reference TRBV13 and TRBJ2-5, reads AAGVIQSPRHLIKEKRETATLKCYPIPRHDTVYWYQQGPGQDPQFLISFYEKMQSDKGSIPDRFSAQQFSDYHSELNMSSLELGDSALYFCASSLLEAMGTQYFGPGTRLLVL.

In this sample, this clonotype turned up a few times. V usage is TRBV24-1 and J usage is TRBJ2-1; the D call may be TRBD1 or TRBD2 (6 bases each). V was shortened by 9 bases and J by 3 bases, with 17 bases between the two germline ends. The CDR3 consists of 15 residues. Per the germline V gene, CDR1 is KGHDR and CDR2 is SFDVKD. Written as DNA, the CDR3 is TGTGCCACCTCACTTTCCAGGGGACTCTACAATGAGCAGTTCTTC. Translation gives CATSLSRGLYNEQFF.

The V and J genes are TRBV6-2 or TRBV6-3 and TRBJ1-1; 9 bases map to TRBD1. V shed 2 bases, J shed 0 bases, and the junction held 10 bases outside the gene matches. Germline values: CDR1 MNHEY, CDR2 SVGEGT. The CDR3 extends over 18 amino acids. The CDR3 protein is CASSYPRTGGRLNTEAFF. The CDR3 region has the DNA TGTGCCAGCAGTTACCCCCGAACAGGGGGCCGCCTGAACACTGAAGCTTTCTTT.

This clonotype was counted a few times. This sequence joins TRBV12-3 or TRBV12-4 and TRBJ2-3, with D possibly being TRBD2 (5 bases). V lost 4 bases and J 2 bases, leaving 13 bases between the germline ends. There are 15 residues in the CDR3. The CDR3, as DNA: TGTGCCAGCAGTTGGCTTACGGGGAACACAGATACGCAGTATTTT. Protein product: CASSWLTGNTDTQYF.

This chain links TRBV12-3 or TRBV12-4 with TRBJ1-3; D is undetermined. Trimming pared 2 bases from V and 4 bases from J, leaving 15 bases between. The CDR3 has 16 residues. The CDR3 DNA reads as TGTGCCAGCAGTTTAAGGGCCGTGGGAGCCGGAAACACCATATATTTT. Residues: CASSLRAVGAGNTIYF.

The J gene is TRBJ2-2, the V gene TRBV6-1; D unresolved. This CDR3 contains 15 residues. Trimming cost V 2 bases and J 5 bases, with 12 bases left between them. Germline CDR1 reads MNHNS; CDR2 reads SASEGT. CDR3 sequence reads: CASSELRLGTGELFF. Here the CDR3 DNA reads TGTGCCAGCAGTGAACTCAGGCTAGGGACCGGGGAGCTGTTTTTT.

This clonotype was found many times. This chain links TRBV7-8 with TRBJ1-4, with 7 bases that match TRBD1. Germline CDR1 reads SGHVS; CDR2 reads FQNEAQ. This CDR3 is 13 amino acids long. Unmatched junction bases numbered 5, after V lost 6 bases and J lost 7 bases. CDR3 protein: CASRRTGPEKLFF. CDR3 sequence (DNA): TGTGCCAGCAGAAGGACAGGCCCTGAAAAACTGTTTTTT.

This chain links TRBV27 with TRBJ2-2; maybe TRBD2 (5 bases). The germline V gene encodes CDR1 MNHEY and CDR2 SMNVEV (reference sequence). This CDR3 spans 16 amino acids. V lost 5 bases, J lost 0 bases, and 13 bases lay in between. The CDR3 DNA reads TGTGCCAGCAGTGAGGACCTAGCCACGAACACCGGGGAGCTGTTTTTT. Its translation: CASSEDLATNTGELFF.

This chain joins TRBV12-3 or TRBV12-4 and TRBJ2-7; 8 nucleotides align to TRBD1. V lost 5 bases to trimming and J lost 2 bases; unmatched junction nucleotides: 8. The CDR3 is 15 residues long. CDR3 sequence (DNA): TGTGCCAGCAGTGGCGTGGGGGACAGGCCCTACGAGCAGTACTTC. Translated: CASSGVGDRPYEQYF.

V and J are TRBV27 and TRBJ2-2, with 7 bases fitting TRBD1. The germline V gene has CDR1 MNHEY and CDR2 SMNVEV (reference sequence). This CDR3 is 16 amino acids long. V lost 5 bases, J lost 4 bases, and 10 bases stayed unmatched. This CDR3 reads CASSPRGSGGTGELFF. DNA of the CDR3: TGTGCCAGCAGTCCCCGAGGGTCAGGGGGCACCGGGGAGCTGTTTTTT.

This clonotype was counted many times. V gene TRBV7-2 combines with J gene TRBJ2-7; perhaps D is TRBD1 or TRBD2 (5 bases each). Deletions cut 5 bases from V and 1 base from J, with 18 bases between. From germline, CDR1 is SGHTA and CDR2 FQGNSA. The CDR3 contains 16 residues. The DNA of the CDR3 is TGTGCCAGCAGCCTTTGGGACGAACTGGTATCCTACGAGCAGTACGTC. Its translation: CASSLWDELVSYEQYV.

This clonotype turned up a few times. The chain combines TRBV28 with TRBJ2-1, with a tentative D call TRBD2 (6 bases). Looked up from germline, CDR1 is MDHEN and CDR2 is SYDVKM. CDR3 size: 15 residues. V was trimmed by 6 bases and J by 8 bases, leaving 20 bases between them. The CDR3 bases are TGTGCCAGCAGGGCAGGACTAATGTTGAACGATGAGCAGTTCTTC. It is translated as CASRAGLMLNDEQFF.

In its sample, this clonotype was seen a few times. The V gene is TRBV7-9, the J gene TRBJ2-5; D is possibly TRBD1 or TRBD2 (5 bases each). Trimming took off 1 base at V and 1 base at J, with 16 bases between the two ends. The CDR3 consists of 17 residues. Germline CDR1 SEHNR, CDR2 FQNEAQ (reference sequence). The CDR3 reads CASSLEYGTKGQETQYF. CDR3 bases: TGTGCCAGCAGCTTAGAGTACGGGACGAAAGGCCAAGAGACCCAGTACTTC.

This clonotype was observed many times. The chain has TRBV7-3 and TRBJ1-1, with D unclear. The CDR3 has 14 residues. The V end lost 1 base, the J end lost 6 bases, and 12 bases lay between the germline ends. Germline CDR1 and CDR2: SGHTA and FQGTGA. The CDR3 DNA follows: TGTGCCAGCAGCTTAATATCATCAAGCCCTGAAGCTTTCTTT. Amino acid sequence: CASSLISSSPEAFF.

V gene TRBV6-2 or TRBV6-3 combines with J gene TRBJ1-1; D is undetermined. The CDR3 contains 12 residues. V lost 2 bases and J 11 bases, leaving 12 bases between the germline ends. Germline values: CDR1 MNHEY, CDR2 SVGEGT. CDR3 loop: CASSYPGFGAFF. CDR3 DNA sequence: TGTGCCAGCAGTTACCCGGGATTTGGGGCTTTCTTT.

The rearrangement links TRBV11-2 to TRBJ2-2; TRBD2 might be the D (5 bases). CDR1 is SGHAT, CDR2 FQNNGV, per germline. This CDR3 is built from 16 residues. V dropped 1 base and J dropped 2 bases, with 11 bases sitting between them. CDR3 in amino acids: CASSLGAEVNTGELFF. The CDR3 DNA follows: TGTGCCAGCAGCTTAGGTGCGGAGGTAAACACCGGGGAGCTGTTTTTT.

This clonotype was counted a few times. The chain combines TRBV6-6 with TRBJ2-7; 13 nucleotides match TRBD2. Looked up from germline, CDR1 is MNHNY and CDR2 is SVGAGI (reference sequence). The trim removed 6 bases at V and 2 bases at J, leaving 4 bases unmatched. CDR3 size: 15 residues. The CDR3 DNA sequence: TGTGCCAGCAGGGGACTAGCGGGGTTAACCTACGAGCAGTACTTC. This gives the protein CASRGLAGLTYEQYF.